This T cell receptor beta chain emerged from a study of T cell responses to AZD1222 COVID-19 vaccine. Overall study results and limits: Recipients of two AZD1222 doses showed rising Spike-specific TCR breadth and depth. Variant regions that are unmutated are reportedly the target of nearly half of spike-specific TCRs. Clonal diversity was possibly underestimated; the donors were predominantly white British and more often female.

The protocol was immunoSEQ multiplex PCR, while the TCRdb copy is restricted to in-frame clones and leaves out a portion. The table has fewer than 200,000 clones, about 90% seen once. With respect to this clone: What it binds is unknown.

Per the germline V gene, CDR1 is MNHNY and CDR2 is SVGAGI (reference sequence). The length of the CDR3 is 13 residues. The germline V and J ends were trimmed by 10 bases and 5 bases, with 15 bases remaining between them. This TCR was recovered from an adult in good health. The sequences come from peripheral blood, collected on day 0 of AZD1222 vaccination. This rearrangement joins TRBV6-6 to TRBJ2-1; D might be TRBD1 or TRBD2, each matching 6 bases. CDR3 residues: CATHREVHNEQFF. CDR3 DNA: TGTGCCACCCACAGGGAGGTTCACAATGAGCAGTTCTTC.